This TCR beta chain comes out of a study of blood T cells in healthy people across ages (dated by TCRdb to about 2015). A note on the overall study: In model experiments, template switching captured about one uniquely barcoded TCR beta cDNA molecule for every two T cells. Age-related changes in TCR beta repertoire diversity were measured in the study by deep sequencing normalized with unique cDNA molecular identifiers. Four age groups were formed from the donors: young (average approximately 15 years), middle-aged (just under 40), aged (around 68) and long-lived (around 80). Donors of different ages were randomly distributed across sequencing lanes to avoid experimental bias. The study analyzed two additional independent replicas of 1 million unique cDNA reads from the same blood draw for two donors, one aged 18 to 29 and one aged 80 or older.

Remarks on this clonotype: The antigen it binds to is not known. No per-base quality is available; no much larger clone lies one base away.

The method behind the library was 5' RACE. The sequencer listed for this sample is Illumina HiSeq 2500. The second PCR ran for roughly 7 to 12 cycles and used a J-beta primer mix along with a sample-barcoded 5' primer. Each TCR beta cDNA molecule received a unique molecular identifier from a template-switch 5' adaptor carrying 12 random nucleotides. Each sample yielded at least 2.5 million CDR3-containing paired-end reads. First-strand cDNA was synthesized from all RNA with the Mint cDNA synthesis kit, primed by a TRBC-specific oligonucleotide. After uracil-DNA glycosylase treatment, a first 18-cycle PCR used universal primers M1SS and BC2_uni_R on all cDNA. The paper's data handling went like this. For normalization, 1 million high-quality reads, each with a distinct molecular identifier, were randomly selected from each sample. Instead of being binned into consensus sequences, reads that shared molecular identifiers were thrown out. MiTCR, set to a Q25 quality threshold and the strictest error-elimination algorithm, was used for CDR3 identification, clonotype clustering and error correction. Lower-bound total TCR beta diversity was estimated with a nonparametric unseen species model using Euler transformation. The raw public reads went through TCRdb reprocessing: fastp at Q25, MiXCR clone calling, in-frame beta chains kept. Each CDR3 protein gets just one entry, which takes the most common genes and DNA from the rows behind it. The V and J calls were not made by the authors but by TCRdb's processing. Across this sample there are approximately 800,000 distinct CDR3 sequences, with around three fifths seen only once. The ten largest clones take up around a quarter of the sample.

The 40 or so donors, aged about 6 to 100 years, were systemically healthy Caucasian individuals from Russia. Each donor gave about 10 milliliters of peripheral blood, drawn into EDTA-treated Vacutainer tubes. Ficoll-Paque density-gradient centrifugation was used to isolate PBMCs, with at least 7 million per sample. Trizol reagent was used to extract total RNA from PBMCs, with at least 5 micrograms per sample. Naive CD45RAhigh/CD27high T cell percentages were measured by flow cytometry on a PBMC aliquot from every donor. CDR1 DFQATT and CDR2 SNEGSKA were looked up in the germline V gene (reference sequence). Reading from cysteine to phenylalanine, the CDR3 counts 14 amino acids. Of all the DNA, just the CDR3 is kept, 42 bases in frame from base 1. Trimming at the junction amounts to 3 bases on V and 6 bases on J, and the germline ends lie 17 bases apart. The paper as a whole reports these results and caveats: Observed TCR beta diversity correlated strongly with the percentage of naive T cells measured by flow cytometry. Observed TCR beta diversity per million T cells fell roughly linearly with age, and a significant reduction was already apparent by age about 38. Estimates of total diversity from one million sequenced T cells were regarded as lower bounds and underestimates. Compared with the aged group, the long-lived group had more naive CD4+ T cells, fewer expanded clones and increased TCR diversity, a pattern suggesting age selection. Because the CMV infection status of the donors was unknown, age-related changes in expanded clonotypes may potentially have been confounded. Because profiling used bulk unsorted PBMCs, naive and antigen-experienced compartments could not be compared conclusively.

This clonotype was sampled from a man aged 40-49 years in good health. The rearrangement combines TRBV20-1 with TRBJ1-1; tentative D gene TRBD1, with 6 bases matching. Sample: blood. The CDR3 protein sequence reads: CSASYRVFGAEAFF. The sequenced DNA: TGCAGTGCTAGCTACAGGGTATTTGGCGCTGAAGCTTTCTTT.